Here is one T cell receptor (beta chain) with its context. This clone was detected once. Its antigen remains undetermined. Base qualities were left out, and no much larger clone turns up one base away. The CDR3 holds 18 amino acids from the cysteine to the phenylalanine. Only the CDR3 DNA stays, 54 bases, in frame from base 1. This entry comes from a study of PD-1 blockade in classical Hodgkin lymphoma (TCRdb year 2020). With regard to the full study: Nivolumab dosing was 3 mg/kg intravenously every 2 weeks, continuing until either disease progression or unacceptable toxicity. To define a peripheral blood immune signature of response to PD-1 blockade in classical Hodgkin lymphoma, the study combined TCR beta sequencing with CyTOF. What the study reported, not specific to this receptor: The study was restricted to a single clinical trial cohort, and the causes of repertoire differences, possibly disease activity or prior therapy, were left undefined. Baseline TCR diversity was reported as lower in newly diagnosed patients than in healthy donors, and lower still in relapsed/refractory patients. Lower diversity was seen in patients whose nivolumab began less than 1 year after ASCT, and these patients were left out of later analyses so that immune reconstitution would not confound the results. Trial patients achieving complete response had baseline diversity similar to newly diagnosed patients, whereas partial responders and progressors had significantly lower diversity. CD4+ but not CD8+ TCR diversity rose significantly by C4D1 (p=0.0027 vs p=0.16), most apparent in complete responders (p=0.02).

Genomic DNA was isolated using the Qiagen DNeasy kit from unsorted PBMCs as well as from negatively selected CD4+ and CD8+ fractions. TCR beta CDR3 regions were subjected to amplification by immunoSEQ multiplex PCR with primers that anneal to V and J segments. A synthetic immune receptor repertoire was used to minimize amplification bias, and any remaining bias was removed computationally after sequencing. Under the source paper's analysis protocol: Repertoire diversity was quantified as the Shannon entropy index using custom Python scripts. The unsorted, CD4+ and CD8+ repertoires were each analyzed separately, with the exception of combined analyses, where CD4+ and CD8+ sequences were merged in silico. A clone was considered expanded if an increase in frequency of at least 2-fold after treatment relative to C1D1 was found, and a pseudocount of 0.5 was applied to clones undetected at baseline. Singleton clones were defined as clones with 0 or 1 copy at C1D1, and non-singleton clones were defined as clones with 2 or more copies. Clones expanded in unsorted samples were labelled as CD4+, CD8+ or unknown by matching protein sequences in sorted samples from the same patient. Wilcoxon tests were applied to paired samples to test diversity changes from C1D1 to C4D1. Imported from immuneACCESS, the table was reduced by TCRdb to in-frame sequences with V and J called. These copies leave out some clones; in studies compared against another copy, an unresolved V gene accounts for under half, and the cause of the remainder is not known. V and J calls and clone size are given by that table; D and trimming were obtained from the DNA. Within this sample are around 46,000 clones, with 90% of them counted one time only. 11% to 15% of the sample is taken by the ten largest.

The time point label corresponds to: cycle 4 day 1 (C4D1), after 5 to 7 weeks of nivolumab. Every trial patient had relapsed following autologous stem cell transplantation, and prior brentuximab vedotin exposure was what differed among cohorts A, B and C. A total of over 50 patients with relapsed/refractory classical Hodgkin lymphoma made up the trial cohort, and each patient's best overall response was complete response, partial response or progressive disease. Trial patients were treated with single-agent nivolumab in the multi-cohort phase II CheckMate 205 trial. An independent review committee assessed best overall response by applying the 2007 International Working Group response criteria. Trial PBMCs were collected just before the start of nivolumab (C1D1) and during therapy at cycle 2 day 1 and cycle 4 day 1. Peripheral blood was collected in 8 mL Vacutainer Cell Preparation Tubes, from which PBMCs were isolated by centrifugation and then cryopreserved.

This receptor was identified in a human donor with classical Hodgkin lymphoma. The sequence is built from TRBV21-1 and TRBJ2-6; no check of the table's D call, TRBD1, against the DNA was made. TRBV21-1 is listed as a pseudogene. Source: peripheral blood mononuclear cells (PBMCs), taken before the fourth cycle of nivolumab. This receptor has the CDR3 CASSKSRTGSAGANVLTF. The DNA reads TGTGCCAGCAGCAAAAGTCGGACAGGGTCCGCTGGGGCCAACGTCCTGACTTTC.